This note documents a single TCR beta chain sequence. What it recognizes is unknown. The data derive from a study of cytomegalovirus exposure and HLA in healthy donors. Regarding the study as a whole: V- and J-gene trimming of TCR beta was linked (in a later analysis) to a missense DCLRE1C variant. The records held CMV serostatus as the only immune exposure information.

Primers for the PCR totalled 60 Vbeta and 13 Jbeta. Study processing details: Later reanalysis found 75 million to 100 million unique TCR beta chains, roughly 9.9 million of them shared. Generated by immunoSEQ multiplex PCR, the TCRdb table keeps only in-frame clones and is missing some. V, J and clone size derive from that table, while D and trimming were established from the DNA sequence. The table lists tens of thousands of clones, 75% to 80% of them singletons. Sample: PBMCs. The TCR was taken from a female donor in good health and CMV-seronegative.

CDR3 bases: TGCGCCAGCAGCTTGGGAAATAGCGGGAGGCTCGTCGACGAGCAGTACTTC. The encoded protein is CASSLGNSGRLVDEQYF. The chain employs TRBV5-1 and TRBJ2-7; 10 nucleotides agree with TRBD2. CDR3 length: 17 amino acids. From germline, CDR1 is SGHRS and CDR2 YFSETQ. J lost 5 bases, V lost 0 bases, and 11 bases had no gene match.